This T cell receptor (beta chain) derives from a study of blood T cell repertoires in COVID-19. The CDR3 consists of 15 residues. V shed 6 bases and J shed 6 bases, with 18 bases lying between them. From germline, CDR1 is SGHVS and CDR2 FQNEAQ. Here immunoSEQ multiplex PCR was the method, and the copy in TCRdb shows in-frame clones only, minus some. The table records 150,000 to 200,000 clones, about 82% of them present only once. This clonotype was sampled from a woman in her twenties or thirties who had recovered from COVID-19. The sample taken for sequencing was PBMCs or T cells enriched from blood (not recorded which). This rearrangement joins TRBV7-8 to TRBJ1-5; D ambiguous. In nucleotides, the CDR3 is TGTGCCAGCAGACTTAGCAGAGGGTTGGGTCAGCCCCAGCATTTT. Translating it yields CASRLSRGLGQPQHF.